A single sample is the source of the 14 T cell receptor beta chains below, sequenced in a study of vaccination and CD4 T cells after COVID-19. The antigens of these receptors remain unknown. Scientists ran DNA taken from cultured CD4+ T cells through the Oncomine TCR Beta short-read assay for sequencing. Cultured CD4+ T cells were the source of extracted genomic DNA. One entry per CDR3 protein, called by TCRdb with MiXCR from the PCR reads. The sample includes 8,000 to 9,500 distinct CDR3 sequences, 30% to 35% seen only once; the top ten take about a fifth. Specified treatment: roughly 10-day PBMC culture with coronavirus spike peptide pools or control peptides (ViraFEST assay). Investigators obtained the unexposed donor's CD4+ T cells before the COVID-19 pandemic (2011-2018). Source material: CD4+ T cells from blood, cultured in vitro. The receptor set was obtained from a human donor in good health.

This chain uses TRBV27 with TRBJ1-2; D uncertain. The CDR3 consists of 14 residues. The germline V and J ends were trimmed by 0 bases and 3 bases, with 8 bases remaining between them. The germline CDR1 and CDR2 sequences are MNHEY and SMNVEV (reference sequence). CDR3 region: CASSLSQSHYGYTF. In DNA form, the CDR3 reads TGTGCCAGCAGTTTATCGCAGTCACACTATGGCTACACCTTC.

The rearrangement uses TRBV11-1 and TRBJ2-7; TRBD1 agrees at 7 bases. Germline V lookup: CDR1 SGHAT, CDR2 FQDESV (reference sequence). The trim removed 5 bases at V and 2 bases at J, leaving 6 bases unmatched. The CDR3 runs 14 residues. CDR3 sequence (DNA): TGTGCCAGCAGCACAACAGGGGCGGCCTACGAGCAGTACTTC. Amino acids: CASSTTGAAYEQYF.

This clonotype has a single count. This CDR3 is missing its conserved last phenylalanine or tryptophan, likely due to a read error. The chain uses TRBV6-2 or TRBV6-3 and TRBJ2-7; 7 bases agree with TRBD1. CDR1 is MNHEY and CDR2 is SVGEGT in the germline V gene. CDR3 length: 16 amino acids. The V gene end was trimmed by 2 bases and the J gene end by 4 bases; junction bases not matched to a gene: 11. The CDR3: CASSYRQGDGGYEQYS. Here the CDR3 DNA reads TGTGCCAGCAGTTACCGCCAGGGGGATGGGGGTTACGAGCAGTACTCC.

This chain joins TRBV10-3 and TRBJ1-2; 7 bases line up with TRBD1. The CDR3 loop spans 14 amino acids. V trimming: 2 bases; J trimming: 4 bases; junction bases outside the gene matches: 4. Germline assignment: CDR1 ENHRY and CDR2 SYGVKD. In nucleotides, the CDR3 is TGTGCCATCAGTGAGCGACAGGGATCCTATGGCTACACCTTC. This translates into CAISERQGSYGYTF.

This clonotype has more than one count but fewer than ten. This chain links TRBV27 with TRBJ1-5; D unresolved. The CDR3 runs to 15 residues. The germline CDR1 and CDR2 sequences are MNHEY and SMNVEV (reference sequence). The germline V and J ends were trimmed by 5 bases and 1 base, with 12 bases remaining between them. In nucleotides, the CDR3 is TGTGCCAGCAGTACGGTAGGGTTGAGCAATCAGCCCCAGCATTTT. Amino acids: CASSTVGLSNQPQHF.

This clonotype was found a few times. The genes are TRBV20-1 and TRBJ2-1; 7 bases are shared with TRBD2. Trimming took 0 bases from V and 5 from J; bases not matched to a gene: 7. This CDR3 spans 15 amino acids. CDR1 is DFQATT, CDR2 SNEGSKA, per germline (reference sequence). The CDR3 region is CSARDWGGSNNEQFF. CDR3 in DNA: TGCAGTGCTAGAGATTGGGGCGGGAGCAACAATGAGCAGTTCTTC.

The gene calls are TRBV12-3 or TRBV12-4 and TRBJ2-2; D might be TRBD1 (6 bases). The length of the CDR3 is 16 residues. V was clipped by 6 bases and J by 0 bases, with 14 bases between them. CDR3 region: CASRPWDIANTGELFF. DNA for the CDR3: TGTGCCAGCAGGCCATGGGACATCGCGAACACCGGGGAGCTGTTTTTT.

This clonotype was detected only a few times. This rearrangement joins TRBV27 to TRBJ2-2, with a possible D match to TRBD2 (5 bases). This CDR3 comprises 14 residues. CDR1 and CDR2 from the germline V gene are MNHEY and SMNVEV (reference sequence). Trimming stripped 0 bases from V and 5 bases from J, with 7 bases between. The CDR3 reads CASSLSPGTGELFF. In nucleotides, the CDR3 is TGTGCCAGCAGTTTATCCCCGGGGACCGGGGAGCTGTTTTTT.

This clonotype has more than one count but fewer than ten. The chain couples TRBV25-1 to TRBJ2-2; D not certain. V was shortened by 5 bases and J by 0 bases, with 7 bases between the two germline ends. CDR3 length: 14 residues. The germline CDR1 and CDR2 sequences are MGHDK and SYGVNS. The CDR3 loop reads CASSQGPNTGELFF. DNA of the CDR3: TGTGCCAGCAGTCAAGGGCCGAACACCGGGGAGCTGTTTTTT.

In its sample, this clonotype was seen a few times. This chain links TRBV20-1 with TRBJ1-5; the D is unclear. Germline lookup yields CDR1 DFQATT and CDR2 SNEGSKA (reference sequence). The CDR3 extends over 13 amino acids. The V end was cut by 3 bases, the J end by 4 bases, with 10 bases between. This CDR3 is CSASFKWNQPQHF. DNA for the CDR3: TGCAGTGCTAGCTTCAAGTGGAATCAGCCCCAGCATTTT.

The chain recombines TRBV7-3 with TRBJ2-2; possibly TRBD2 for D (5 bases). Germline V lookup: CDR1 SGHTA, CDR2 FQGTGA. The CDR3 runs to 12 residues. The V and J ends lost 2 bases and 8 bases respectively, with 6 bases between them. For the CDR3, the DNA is TGTGCCAGCAGCTTACGACTAGGGGAGCTGTTTTTT. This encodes CASSLRLGELFF. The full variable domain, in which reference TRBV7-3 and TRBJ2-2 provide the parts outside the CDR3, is GAGVSQTPSNKVTEKGKYVELRCDPISGHTALYWYRQSLGQGPEFLIYFQGTGAADDSGLPNDRFFAVRPEGSVSTLKIQRTERGDSAVYLCASSLRLGELFFGEGSRLTVL.

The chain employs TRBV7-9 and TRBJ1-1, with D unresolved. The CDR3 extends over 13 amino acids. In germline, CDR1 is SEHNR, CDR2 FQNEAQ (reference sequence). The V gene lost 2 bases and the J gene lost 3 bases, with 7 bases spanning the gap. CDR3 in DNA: TGTGCCAGCAGCTTAATGGAGGACACTGAAGCTTTCTTT. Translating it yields CASSLMEDTEAFF.

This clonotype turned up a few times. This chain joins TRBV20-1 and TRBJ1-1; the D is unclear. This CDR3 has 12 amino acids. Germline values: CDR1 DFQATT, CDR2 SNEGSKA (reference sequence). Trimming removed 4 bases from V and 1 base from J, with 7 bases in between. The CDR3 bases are TGCAGTGCTACACAAACGAACACTGAAGCTTTCTTT. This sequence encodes CSATQTNTEAFF.

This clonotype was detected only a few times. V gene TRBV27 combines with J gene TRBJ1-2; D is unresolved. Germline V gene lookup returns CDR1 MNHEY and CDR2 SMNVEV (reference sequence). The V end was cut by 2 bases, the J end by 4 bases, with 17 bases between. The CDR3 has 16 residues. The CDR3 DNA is TGTGCCAGCAGTTTACCCAACCGGGGAAAGCCCTATGGCTACACCTTC. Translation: CASSLPNRGKPYGYTF.